The next 32 T cell receptor beta chains were all read from a single sample in a study of cytomegalovirus exposure and HLA in healthy donors. The PCR employed 60 Vbeta primers together with 13 Jbeta primers. Libraries were prepared by immunoSEQ multiplex PCR; TCRdb keeps only in-frame clonotypes and omits some of them. The data show over 250,000 clones, about 66% seen once. Sequenced input: PBMCs. These receptors were collected from a female donor in good health and CMV-seronegative.

This clone was counted only a few times. The chain links TRBV27 to TRBJ1-2; 7 bases line up with TRBD1. Trimming removed 5 bases from V and 6 bases from J; junction bases left unmatched: 6. The germline gives CDR1 MNHEY, CDR2 SMNVEV (reference sequence). The CDR3 consists of 13 residues. For the CDR3, the DNA is TGTGCCAGCAGTCGACAGGGTGTCGATGGCTACACCTTC. Translation gives CASSRQGVDGYTF.

The chain couples TRBV7-2 to TRBJ2-3; D gene unclear. The germline gives CDR1 SGHTA, CDR2 FQGNSA. This CDR3 is built from 14 residues. The germline V and J ends were trimmed by 5 bases and 4 bases, with 13 bases remaining between them. The CDR3 DNA is TGTGCCAGCAGCCTCCGCGCTGTCCCAGATACGCAGTATTTT. It is translated as CASSLRAVPDTQYF.

The chain is built from TRBV28 and TRBJ2-7, with TRBD2 identical over 13 bases. Per germline, CDR1 MDHEN and CDR2 SYDVKM. The V gene end was trimmed by 6 bases and the J gene end by 4 bases; junction bases not matched to a gene: 6. CDR3 length: 15 residues. The CDR3 DNA reads TGTGCCAGCAGGGGACTAGCGGGAATGTATTACGAGCAGTACTTC. Encoded protein: CASRGLAGMYYEQYF. The entire variable domain, with the rest obtained from reference TRBV28 and TRBJ2-7, is as follows: DVKVTQSSRYLVKRTGEKVFLECVQDMDHENMFWYRQDPGLGLRLIYFSYDVKMKEKGDIPEGYSVSREKKERFSLILESASTNQTSMYLCASRGLAGMYYEQYFGPGTRLTVT.

The chain's CDR3 is CATSRDPRETSGFTDTQYF. The DNA for the CDR3 is TGTGCCACCAGCAGAGATCCCCGTGAGACTAGCGGGTTCACAGATACGCAGTATTTT. This chain uses TRBV15 with TRBJ2-3; TRBD2 matches 10 bases. The CDR3 is made up of 19 amino acids. CDR1 is LNHNV and CDR2 is YYDKDF in the germline V gene (reference sequence). The junction had 11 bases not matched to a gene; V was cut back by 0 bases and J by 2 bases.

Comment on this clone: The same CDR3 can be traced to other DNA sequences in this sample. The V call is TRBV15, the J call TRBJ1-1; TRBD1 agrees at 8 bases. CDR3 length: 13 amino acids. From germline, CDR1 is LNHNV and CDR2 YYDKDF (reference sequence). The V gene end was trimmed by 7 bases and the J gene end by 3 bases; junction bases not matched to a gene: 4. The CDR3 sequence: CATNRGGDTEAFF. The CDR3 DNA reads as TGTGCCACCAACAGGGGGGGGGACACTGAAGCTTTCTTT.

V usage is TRBV11-3 and J usage is TRBJ2-5; D not certain. V lost 3 bases and J lost 5, with 10 bases in between. The V gene's germline CDR1 is SGHNT and CDR2 YENEEA. This CDR3 spans 13 amino acids. CDR3 protein: CASSFLASETQYF. For the CDR3, the DNA is TGTGCCAGCAGCTTTCTGGCCTCGGAGACCCAGTACTTC.

This clone turned up a few times. This chain connects TRBV2 to TRBJ1-1; no firm D call. Germline V gene data show CDR1 as SNHLY and CDR2 as FYNNEI. The CDR3 has 15 residues. The V end lost 3 bases, the J end lost 2 bases, and 13 bases lay between the germline ends. The CDR3 protein is CASSDFNSPNTEAFF. CDR3 nucleotide sequence: TGTGCCAGCAGTGATTTCAACAGCCCTAACACTGAAGCTTTCTTT.

The chain has TRBV18 and TRBJ2-1, with D tentatively TRBD1 (6 bases). This CDR3 contains 14 residues. The V and J ends lost 8 bases and 13 bases respectively, with 24 bases between them. Germline CDR1 KGHSH, CDR2 LQKENI. This chain's CDR3 is CASGTSGTTPLQFF. In DNA form, the CDR3 reads TGTGCCAGCGGGACCTCCGGGACAACCCCGCTACAGTTCTTC.

The V call is TRBV19, the J call TRBJ2-4; 8 nucleotides agree with TRBD2. Trimming at V came to 3 bases and at J to 8 bases, leaving 9 bases not matched to a gene. From germline, CDR1 is LNHDA and CDR2 SQIVND (reference sequence). This CDR3 region has 15 residues. The CDR3 sequence: CASSIRSGRGDIQYF. In DNA form, the CDR3 reads TGTGCCAGTAGTATCAGGAGCGGGAGAGGGGACATTCAGTACTTC.

The V and J genes are TRBV5-1 and TRBJ1-2, with 8 bases matching TRBD1. Losses at the gene ends were 4 bases for V and 4 bases for J; bases not matched to a gene: 15. This CDR3 is 17 amino acids long. In germline, CDR1 is SGHRS, CDR2 YFSETQ. The CDR3: CASSPSGQGALVYGYTF. In DNA form, the CDR3 reads TGCGCCAGCAGCCCCTCTGGGCAGGGGGCGTTGGTCTATGGCTACACCTTC.

This clone was seen only once. This sequence joins TRBV5-6 and TRBJ2-2; D is undetermined. This CDR3 region has 13 residues. V was clipped by 0 bases and J by 8 bases, with 8 bases between them. Looked up from germline, CDR1 is SGHDT and CDR2 is YYEEEE. Here the CDR3 reads CASSLGTVGELFF. Here the CDR3 DNA reads TGTGCCAGCAGCTTGGGTACAGTAGGGGAGCTGTTTTTT.

The count of this clone is one. The V call is TRBV18, the J call TRBJ2-5, with 14 bases lining up with TRBD2. CDR3 length: 15 residues. V shed 3 bases and J 4 bases; nucleotides not matched to a gene: 1. The germline gives CDR1 KGHSH, CDR2 LQKENI. The CDR3 reads CASSPGLAGGETQYF. The CDR3 DNA is TGTGCCAGCTCACCTGGACTAGCGGGAGGAGAGACCCAGTACTTC.

The rearrangement joins TRBV13 to TRBJ2-5, with 13 positions matching TRBD2. The better agreement between TRBJ2-7 and the DNA end casts doubt on the J call. Per germline, CDR1 PRHDT and CDR2 FYEKMQ (reference sequence). The CDR3 totals 17 residues. The DNA for the CDR3 is TGTGCCAGCAGCTCCGGGACTAGCGGGACCCCGCTTTACGAGCAGTACTTC. Translated: CASSSGTSGTPLYEQYF.

In its sample, this clone was seen once. The chain is built from TRBV9 and TRBJ1-1, with TRBD1 matching over 10 bases. Germline values: CDR1 SGDLS, CDR2 YYNGEE. V was pared by 2 bases and J by 2 bases, with 0 bases of the junction left unmatched. The CDR3 sequence is 14 residues long. Written as DNA, the CDR3 is TGTGCCAGCAGCGTGACAGGGGGCAACACTGAAGCTTTCTTT. Residues: CASSVTGGNTEAFF.

The chain carries TRBV6-5 and TRBJ2-5; 8 positions match TRBD2. The end of the DNA fits TRBJ2-7 better, so the J call may be wrong. The CDR3 length is 14 residues. Germline-derived CDR1 and CDR2 are MNHEY and SVGAGI. CDR3: CASSRSGKYLEQYF. The CDR3 nucleotides read TGTGCCAGCAGTCGTAGCGGGAAATACCTCGAGCAGTACTTC.

The chain carries TRBV27 and TRBJ2-2; TRBD2 aligns across 7 bases. The CDR3 has 17 amino acids. V gave up 7 bases and J gave up 1 base; unmatched junction bases: 12. CDR1 is MNHEY, CDR2 SMNVEV, per germline (reference sequence). CDR3 coding DNA: TGTGCCAGCACCTCTTCGGTGGCTAGCGGGAACACCGGGGAGCTGTTTTTT. Protein product: CASTSSVASGNTGELFF.

The genes are TRBV7-2 and TRBJ1-1; possible D gene TRBD1, 6 bases. Germline values: CDR1 SGHTA, CDR2 FQGNSA. V gave up 2 bases and J gave up 4 bases, with 14 bases separating them. The CDR3 consists of 15 residues. This chain's CDR3 is CASSLSWGPGTEAFF. In DNA, the CDR3 is TGTGCCAGCAGCTTAAGCTGGGGGCCGGGCACTGAAGCTTTCTTT.

V gene TRBV15 combines with J gene TRBJ1-1, with TRBD1 matching 9 bases. This CDR3 comprises 15 residues. With V trimmed by 5 bases and J by 2 bases, 6 bases remained unmatched. In germline, CDR1 is LNHNV, CDR2 YYDKDF (reference sequence). The CDR3 loop reads CATSVGQGRNTEAFF. The CDR3 DNA sequence: TGTGCCACCAGCGTCGGACAGGGGAGAAACACTGAAGCTTTCTTT.

The rearrangement joins TRBV10-3 to TRBJ2-2, with D possibly being TRBD2 (6 bases). Trimming removed 8 bases at V and 1 base at J, with 8 bases between. Germline assignment: CDR1 ENHRY and CDR2 SYGVKD. CDR3 length: 13 amino acids. The DNA for the CDR3 is TGTGCCATCGGGACTCTGAACACCGGGGAGCTGTTTTTT. As protein: CAIGTLNTGELFF.

To note about this clone: In the same sample, other DNA sequences code for this CDR3. This chain uses TRBV11-2 with TRBJ2-7; 8 bases align to TRBD2. Unmatched junction bases numbered 5, after V lost 4 bases and J lost 0 bases. The CDR3 length is 15 residues. CDR1 and CDR2 from the germline V gene are SGHAT and FQNNGV. CDR3 protein: CASSSLAGSSYEQYF. The CDR3 DNA reads TGTGCCAGCAGCTCTCTAGCGGGCAGCTCCTACGAGCAGTACTTC.

The chain recombines TRBV4-1 with TRBJ2-5; 10 bases line up with TRBD2. The J call may be mistaken, given a closer DNA end match to TRBJ2-7. The CDR3 is made up of 16 amino acids. CDR1 and CDR2 (germline): MGHRA, YSYEKL. The CDR3 DNA reads TGCGCCAGCAGCCAAGACACTAGCGGGGTCTCCTACGAGCAGTACTTC. This gives the protein CASSQDTSGVSYEQYF.

A single count supports this clone. The chain employs TRBV5-1 and TRBJ2-1; a possible D gene is TRBD2 (6 bases). Deletions cut 6 bases from V and 5 bases from J, with 21 bases between. Germline CDR1 is SGHRS and CDR2 is YFSETQ. There are 16 residues in the CDR3. The CDR3 spells CASTKEEGLFHNEQFF. The CDR3 DNA is TGCGCCAGCACAAAGGAGGAGGGCCTGTTCCACAATGAGCAGTTCTTC.

The chain recombines TRBV6-1 with TRBJ2-2; TRBD2 might be the D (5 bases). Trimming left V 2 bases short and J 5 bases short, with 12 bases between. The germline V gene has CDR1 MNHNS and CDR2 SASEGT. This CDR3 has 15 residues. The CDR3 bases are TGTGCCAGCAGTGAACGGGCGGGCGCAACCGGGGAGCTGTTTTTT. Encoded protein: CASSERAGATGELFF.

The chain employs TRBV5-1 and TRBJ2-5, with 9 bases lining up with TRBD2. The J call may be incorrect, as the DNA end agrees better with TRBJ2-7. Per the germline V gene, CDR1 is SGHRS and CDR2 is YFSETQ. The length of the CDR3 is 19 residues. The CDR3 sequence: CASSLGPLESSGSVYEQYF. The CDR3 coding sequence is TGCGCCAGCAGCTTGGGGCCCCTAGAGAGTAGCGGGAGTGTGTACGAGCAGTACTTC.

There are a few counts of this clone. This chain connects TRBV7-9 to TRBJ2-1; D unresolved. Trimming cost V 5 bases and J 9 bases, with 11 bases left between them. The germline V gene has CDR1 SEHNR and CDR2 FQNEAQ (reference sequence). This CDR3 has 12 amino acids. In nucleotides, the CDR3 is TGTGCCAGCAGCACCGACTCACGTGAGCAGTTCTTC. Amino acid sequence: CASSTDSREQFF.

CDR3 in DNA: TGTGCCAGTAGTCGGACTAGAGTCGACAATGAGCAGTTCTTC. Its protein product is CASSRTRVDNEQFF. The genes are TRBV19 and TRBJ2-1; 7 bases fit TRBD2. The length of the CDR3 is 14 residues. V lost 5 bases, J lost 5 bases, and 6 bases stayed unmatched. Germline CDR1 is LNHDA and CDR2 is SQIVND (reference sequence).

The rearrangement uses TRBV6-5 and TRBJ2-3, with a tentative D call TRBD1 (6 bases). Trimming cost V 4 bases and J 9 bases, with 20 bases left between them. Germline V gives CDR1 MNHEY, CDR2 SVGAGI. This CDR3 region has 15 residues. As DNA, the CDR3 is TGTGCCAGCAGTTCGTTAGCCGCAGGGGAAGGGACGCAGTATTTT. Translated, it gives CASSSLAAGEGTQYF.

CDR3 residues: CASSRGQNSNQPQHF. The CDR3 nucleotides read TGTGCCAGCAGTCGTGGACAGAATAGCAATCAGCCCCAGCATTTT. J is TRBJ1-5 and V is TRBV6-5; a weak D match, TRBD1 (6 bases). Trimming pared 5 bases from V and 0 bases from J, leaving 11 bases between. Per germline, CDR1 MNHEY and CDR2 SVGAGI. This CDR3 has 15 residues.

The CDR3 reads CASSLGGGTLYEQYF. The CDR3 region has the DNA TGCGCCAGCAGCTTGGGAGGCGGGACGCTCTACGAGCAGTACTTC. This chain joins TRBV5-1 and TRBJ2-7, with D tentatively TRBD2 (6 bases). With 0 bases removed from V and 3 bases from J, the gap between germline ends came to 13 bases. The CDR3 spans 15 residues. The V gene's germline CDR1 is SGHRS and CDR2 YFSETQ.

This chain connects TRBV6-6 to TRBJ2-3, with TRBD1 matching 7 bases. Germline assignment: CDR1 MNHNY and CDR2 SVGAGI (reference sequence). The CDR3 consists of 15 residues. Losses at the gene ends were 6 bases for V and 1 base for J; bases not matched to a gene: 7. The CDR3 DNA sequence: TGTGCCAGCAGCCCTCGACAGGGTGGCACAGATACGCAGTATTTT. Translation: CASSPRQGGTDTQYF.

The chain carries TRBV29-1 and TRBJ1-5; D is perhaps TRBD1 (6 bases). Trimming stripped 4 bases from V and 2 bases from J, with 9 bases between. Looked up from germline, CDR1 is SQVTM and CDR2 is ANQGSEA. CDR3 length equals 13 residues. The CDR3 sequence: CSVAGDGNQPQHF. In nucleotides, the CDR3 is TGCAGCGTTGCAGGGGACGGCAATCAGCCCCAGCATTTT. Looking up the rest from reference TRBV29-1 and TRBJ1-5 gives the full variable domain: SAVISQKPSRDICQRGTSLTIQCQVDSQVTMMFWYRQQPGQSLTLIATANQGSEATYESGFVIDKFPISRPNLTFSTLTVSNMSPEDSSIYLCSVAGDGNQPQHFGDGTRLSIL.

CDR3 DNA sequence: TGTGCCAGCAGTTATGGTAGCGAGCAGTACTTC. It encodes CASSYGSEQYF. The chain joins TRBV6-5 to TRBJ2-7; D is unresolved. This CDR3 is built from 11 residues. With 3 bases removed from V and 6 bases from J, the gap between germline ends came to 6 bases. Per the germline V gene, CDR1 is MNHEY and CDR2 is SVGAGI.